These 21 T cell receptor beta chains were sequenced from one sample in a study of T-cell reconstitution after alpha-beta-depleted transplantation in children. It was with unique molecular identifiers that the TCRbeta library was prepared. MiXCR, run by TCRdb on the PCR reads, gives a single entry per CDR3 protein. The sample shows hundreds of thousands of distinct CDR3 sequences, 9.9% of them seen only once. The source was PBMCs from the stem cell graft donor, collected from the stem cell graft. These receptors were obtained from a human donor who donated a stem cell graft to a child with SCID.

Many counts were recorded for this clonotype. This rearrangement joins TRBV29-1 to TRBJ2-7; 7 nucleotides match TRBD1. Looked up from germline, CDR1 is SQVTM and CDR2 is ANQGSEA. This CDR3 has 14 residues. V gave up 3 bases and J gave up 0 bases; unmatched junction bases: 5. CDR3 residues: CSVDATGTSYEQYF. CDR3 bases: TGCAGCGTTGATGCGACAGGGACCTCCTACGAGCAGTACTTC.

In this sample, this clonotype turned up a few times. This chain links TRBV9 with TRBJ1-2; no firm D call. The CDR3 extends over 14 amino acids. V lost 0 bases and J 5 bases, leaving 11 bases between the germline ends. Germline V CDR1 and CDR2: SGDLS, YYNGEE. CDR3 in DNA: TGTGCCAGCAGCGTAGAAGGCGACCCGTATGGCTACACCTTC. Amino acids: CASSVEGDPYGYTF. Using reference TRBV9 and TRBJ1-2 for the parts outside the CDR3, the full variable domain is DSGVTQTPKHLITATGQRVTLRCSPRSGDLSVYWYQQSLDQGLQFLIQYYNGEERAKGNILERFSAQQFPDLHSELNLSSLELGDSALYFCASSVEGDPYGYTFGSGTRLTVV.

The chain recombines TRBV7-9 with TRBJ2-3, with 7 bases matching TRBD1. This CDR3 contains 13 residues. Trimming removed 1 base from V and 11 bases from J; junction bases left unmatched: 6. Germline V gene lookup returns CDR1 SEHNR and CDR2 FQNEAQ (reference sequence). This chain's CDR3 is CASSLEGAIRQYF. CDR3 DNA sequence: TGTGCCAGCAGCTTAGAGGGGGCTATCAGGCAGTATTTT.

This clonotype was seen a few times. This chain connects TRBV5-6 to TRBJ1-1; TRBD1 might be the D (5 bases). V was shortened by 1 base and J by 2 bases, with 15 bases between the two germline ends. CDR1 and CDR2 (germline): SGHDT, YYEEEE. CDR3 size: 16 residues. CDR3 sequence (DNA): TGTGCCAGCAGCTTGCCTACAGGACGGATAAACACTGAAGCTTTCTTT. Translation gives CASSLPTGRINTEAFF.

This clonotype was detected ten times or more. The CDR3 DNA reads as TGTGCCAGCAGCTTGGATGAGAGGGAGACCCAGTACTTC. This sequence encodes CASSLDERETQYF. The chain couples TRBV5-6 to TRBJ2-5, with D unclear. Trimming took 0 bases from V and 5 from J, leaving 8 bases between them. CDR1 is SGHDT and CDR2 is YYEEEE in the germline V gene. The CDR3 contains 13 residues.

J is TRBJ2-1 and V is TRBV3-1, with TRBD2 matching 10 bases. The V gene's germline CDR1 is LGHDT and CDR2 YNNKEL (reference sequence). The V and J ends lost 5 bases and 3 bases, in that order; junction bases with no gene match: 7. The CDR3 length is 16 residues. CDR3 sequence: CASSSHTSGDYNEQFF. Here the CDR3 DNA reads TGTGCCAGCAGCTCCCATACTAGCGGGGACTACAATGAGCAGTTCTTC.

This clonotype was recorded at least ten times. This rearrangement joins TRBV18 to TRBJ2-7; the D gene is possibly TRBD2 (7 bases). The CDR3 sequence is 14 residues long. The V gene's germline CDR1 is KGHSH and CDR2 LQKENI. V was clipped by 0 bases and J by 4 bases, with 10 bases between them. The CDR3 sequence is CASSPPEGGYEQYF. The DNA for the CDR3 is TGTGCCAGCTCACCACCGGAGGGGGGGTACGAGCAGTACTTC.

In this sample, this clonotype turned up a few times. The rearrangement links TRBV14 to TRBJ2-3; D gene uncertain. Germline-derived CDR1 and CDR2 are SGHDN and FVKESK. This CDR3 region has 15 residues. V was shortened by 5 bases and J by 0 bases, with 12 bases between the two germline ends. CDR3 nucleotide sequence: TGTGCCAGCAGCACTAAGTCGACTAGCACAGATACGCAGTATTTT. Its protein product is CASSTKSTSTDTQYF.

CDR3 coding DNA: TGCAGTGCTAGAGGGGCCGGGACAGGGGGCATCTCGTACTTC. It translates to CSARGAGTGGISYF. The rearrangement joins TRBV20-1 to TRBJ2-7; 12 bases fit TRBD1. Germline lookup yields CDR1 DFQATT and CDR2 SNEGSKA (reference sequence). The CDR3 loop spans 14 amino acids. With 1 base clipped from V and 12 bases from J, the junction kept 10 bases outside the gene matches.

The genes are TRBV6-5 and TRBJ1-2; perhaps TRBD1 as D (5 bases). V shed 4 bases and J shed 7 bases, with 25 bases lying between them. CDR3 size: 17 residues. Germline CDR1 is MNHEY and CDR2 is SVGAGI. The CDR3 nucleotides read TGTGCCAGCAGTTTCAAATCTTGGACCGGGACCAGTGGTGGCTACACCTTC. This gives the protein CASSFKSWTGTSGGYTF.

This clonotype turned up a few times. The V and J genes are TRBV7-2 and TRBJ2-5; D call uncertain. The CDR3 runs 13 residues. The germline V gene has CDR1 SGHTA and CDR2 FQGNSA. Trimming removed 3 bases at V and 1 base at J, with 6 bases between. Here the CDR3 DNA reads TGTGCCAGCAGCTTTAGCTTCCAAGAGACCCAGTACTTC. This encodes CASSFSFQETQYF.

This clonotype was recorded at least ten times. The J gene is TRBJ1-2, the V gene TRBV29-1; a weak D match, TRBD1 (5 bases). The CDR3 has 12 residues. V dropped 8 bases and J dropped 7 bases, with 17 bases sitting between them. Germline CDR1 SQVTM, CDR2 ANQGSEA. CDR3 coding DNA: TGCAGCTCCGATGAGGGGCTGCTTGGCTACACCTTC. Protein: CSSDEGLLGYTF. Filled out from reference TRBV29-1 and TRBJ1-2, the complete variable domain reads SAVISQKPSRDICQRGTSLTIQCQVDSQVTMMFWYRQQPGQSLTLIATANQGSEATYESGFVIDKFPISRPNLTFSTLTVSNMSPEDSSIYLCSSDEGLLGYTFGSGTRLTVV.

V is TRBV9 and J is TRBJ2-7; 12 bases map to TRBD1. Germline trimming cut 5 bases from V and 6 bases from J; bases unmatched to any gene: 9. Per germline, CDR1 SGDLS and CDR2 YYNGEE. The CDR3 covers 15 residues. CDR3 nucleotide sequence: TGTGCCAGCAGTCGTCGGGACAGGGGGCTTAGCGAGCAGTACTTC. It yields the protein CASSRRDRGLSEQYF.

V usage is TRBV12-3 or TRBV12-4 and J usage is TRBJ1-1; D gene uncertain. The CDR3 has 14 residues. V was trimmed by 6 bases and J by 2 bases, leaving 13 bases between them. The CDR3 sequence: CASRPEGANTEAFF. CDR3 bases: TGTGCCAGCAGACCAGAGGGCGCAAACACTGAAGCTTTCTTT.

This clonotype came up a few times. V usage is TRBV9 and J usage is TRBJ2-3, with D unresolved. Germline CDR1 and CDR2: SGDLS and YYNGEE. The CDR3 has 13 residues. V lost 4 bases, J lost 6 bases, and 12 bases lay in between. For the CDR3, the DNA is TGTGCCAGCAGCTCCAGTTTGATGGATACGCAGTATTTT. This gives the protein CASSSSLMDTQYF.

DNA for the CDR3: TGTGCCAGCAGTTTGACTAGGGAAACCACCGGGGAGCTGTTTTTT. Protein sequence: CASSLTRETTGELFF. V usage is TRBV27 and J usage is TRBJ2-2; tentative D call: TRBD2 (6 bases). Trimming left V 3 bases short and J 4 bases short, with 12 bases between. CDR1 is MNHEY and CDR2 is SMNVEV in the germline V gene (reference sequence). The length of the CDR3 is 15 residues.

This chain links TRBV7-9 with TRBJ1-1; 7 nucleotides align to TRBD1. With V trimmed by 5 bases and J by 4 bases, 4 bases remained unmatched. Germline CDR1 reads SEHNR; CDR2 reads FQNEAQ (reference sequence). The CDR3 extends over 13 amino acids. CDR3 sequence: CASSATGVTEAFF. CDR3 nucleotides: TGTGCCAGCAGCGCCACAGGGGTCACTGAAGCTTTCTTT.

This clonotype was counted ten times or more. V and J are TRBV6-1 and TRBJ1-3; D is unclear. Looked up from germline, CDR1 is MNHNS and CDR2 is SASEGT. This CDR3 contains 15 residues. The ends were cut back, 2 bases at V and 0 bases at J, with 8 bases in the middle. CDR3 sequence reads: CASSESWDSGNTIYF. CDR3 sequence (DNA): TGTGCCAGCAGTGAATCCTGGGACTCTGGAAACACCATATATTTT.

The V and J genes are TRBV20-1 and TRBJ2-1; D remains unclear. CDR3 length: 15 amino acids. V gave up 4 bases and J gave up 2 bases, with 15 bases separating them. The V gene's germline CDR1 is DFQATT and CDR2 SNEGSKA (reference sequence). The CDR3 DNA reads as TGCAGTGCTAAGATGTCCAGGAACGCCTACAATGAGCAGTTCTTC. Translated, it gives CSAKMSRNAYNEQFF.

The V call is TRBV6-1, the J call TRBJ1-5, with D possibly TRBD1 on 5 matching bases. The CDR3 consists of 15 residues. Trimming removed 3 bases from V and 0 bases from J, with 9 bases in between. The germline CDR1 and CDR2 sequences are MNHNS and SASEGT. The CDR3, as DNA: TGTGCCAGCAGTGACAGGGACTATAGCAATCAGCCCCAGCATTTT. This codes for CASSDRDYSNQPQHF.

The chain has TRBV20-1 and TRBJ1-5; possible D gene TRBD1, 5 bases. This CDR3 comprises 17 residues. Germline values: CDR1 DFQATT, CDR2 SNEGSKA (reference sequence). Trimming took off 3 bases at V and 0 bases at J, with 18 bases between the two ends. CDR3 in amino acids: CSARMGTGGFSNQPQHF. As DNA, the CDR3 is TGCAGTGCTAGGATGGGGACGGGGGGGTTTAGCAATCAGCCCCAGCATTTT.